One and the same sample provided the 22 T cell receptor beta chains below, sequenced in a study of shared clonotypes between healthy human individuals. Sequencing was performed with immunoSEQ multiplex PCR; in TCRdb, only in-frame clones are kept and a portion is missing. The sample consists of 2 million to 3 million clones, around 90% of them appearing once. Sequencing was performed on naive CD4+ T cells sorted from blood. The subset here: CD45RA+ positively selected. The receptors here all came from a man between 18 and 35 years old in good health.

As regards this clone: The same CDR3 arises from other DNA sequences in this sample as well. This chain joins TRBV18 and TRBJ2-7, with D hard to call. CDR1 is KGHSH and CDR2 is LQKENI in the germline V gene. Trimming took 6 bases from V and 1 from J, leaving 10 bases between them. The CDR3 length is 13 residues. The chain's CDR3 is CASSPDLSYEQYF. The DNA for the CDR3 is TGTGCCAGCTCTCCGGACCTATCCTACGAGCAGTACTTC.

The chain recombines TRBV25-1 with TRBJ1-4; TRBD1 is a possible D gene (5 bases). The CDR3 is 14 residues long. V was cut by 7 bases and J by 8 bases, with 17 bases left in between. Germline values: CDR1 MGHDK, CDR2 SYGVNS. In nucleotides, the CDR3 is TGTGCCAGCACCCCCTGGGGGGGAAGCGAAAAACTGTTTTTT. Translating it yields CASTPWGGSEKLFF.

In nucleotides, the CDR3 is TGTGCCAGCTCATCTGGACAGGAGACCCTTTCTAACTATGGCTACACCTTC. This gives the protein CASSSGQETLSNYGYTF. V gene TRBV18 combines with J gene TRBJ1-2, with TRBD1 matching 7 bases. V shed 5 bases, J shed 0 bases, and the junction held 12 bases outside the gene matches. The germline V gene has CDR1 KGHSH and CDR2 LQKENI. The CDR3 is 17 amino acids.

This clone was recorded a few times. This same CDR3 is encoded by further DNA sequences in the sample. This rearrangement joins TRBV30 to TRBJ1-5, with D unresolved. V was trimmed by 3 bases and J by 4 bases, leaving 10 bases between them. CDR1 GTSNPN and CDR2 SVGIG come from the germline V gene (reference sequence). CDR3 size: 13 residues. The DNA of the CDR3 is TGTGCCTGGAGCAGCACCTCTAATCAGCCCCAGCATTTT. Encoded protein: CAWSSTSNQPQHF.

The rearrangement joins TRBV2 to TRBJ2-1; the D gene is possibly TRBD2 (6 bases). V shed 1 base and J shed 2 bases, with 9 bases lying between them. This CDR3 is built from 15 residues. CDR1 SNHLY and CDR2 FYNNEI come from the germline V gene. CDR3 region: CASSEGGAPYNEQFF. For the CDR3, the DNA is TGTGCCAGCAGTGAAGGCGGGGCCCCCTACAATGAGCAGTTCTTC.

The chain carries TRBV30 and TRBJ1-6; D unresolved. Deletions cut 3 bases from V and 0 bases from J, with 18 bases between. CDR3 length: 18 residues. Germline-derived CDR1 and CDR2 are GTSNPN and SVGIG (reference sequence). CDR3 nucleotide sequence: TGTGCCTGGAGAGGTCAGACCAAAGTAAGCTCCTATAATTCACCCCTCCACTTT. Its protein is CAWRGQTKVSSYNSPLHF. Variable domain in full (rest from reference TRBV30 and TRBJ1-6): SQTIHQWPATLVQPVGSPLSLECTVEGTSNPNLYWYRQAAGRGLQLLFYSVGIGQISSEVPQNLSASRPQDRQFILSSKKLLLSDSGFYLCAWRGQTKVSSYNSPLHFGNGTRLTVT.

The chain links TRBV30 to TRBJ2-5; 12 positions agree with TRBD2. The J call is uncertain, as TRBJ2-7 better fits the DNA end. Germline CDR1 reads GTSNPN; CDR2 reads SVGIG (reference sequence). The CDR3 length is 13 residues. Here the CDR3 DNA reads TGTGCCTGGCTAGCGGGAGGGACCTACGAGCAGTACTTC. This codes for CAWLAGGTYEQYF.

V and J are TRBV10-3 and TRBJ1-1, with a tentative D call TRBD1 (6 bases). CDR1 and CDR2 from the germline V gene are ENHRY and SYGVKD. The CDR3 length is 14 residues. The V end lost 7 bases, the J end lost 3 bases, and 15 bases lay between the germline ends. The CDR3 bases are TGTGCCATCAACCCAACAGGGAGGGACACTGAAGCTTTCTTT. Amino acid sequence: CAINPTGRDTEAFF.

Concerning this clone: Other DNA sequences from this sample encode an identical CDR3 as well. The CDR3 DNA reads as TGTGCCAGCAGCCCAAGACAGGGGAGGAATTCACCCCTCCACTTT. It encodes CASSPRQGRNSPLHF. The chain is built from TRBV7-2 and TRBJ1-6; TRBD1 agrees at 8 bases. Germline lookup yields CDR1 SGHTA and CDR2 FQGNSA. This CDR3 spans 15 amino acids. V was clipped by 5 bases and J by 7 bases; unmatched bases: 7.

The rearrangement links TRBV28 to TRBJ2-5; D is possibly TRBD1 (7 bases). Germline V gene data show CDR1 as MDHEN and CDR2 as SYDVKM. The CDR3 is made up of 15 amino acids. Trimming took 6 bases from V and 0 from J, leaving 14 bases between them. The CDR3 bases are TGTGCCAGCAGAGGAGGGGGCTGGTACCAAGAGACCCAGTACTTC. Its protein product is CASRGGGWYQETQYF.

The chain links TRBV9 to TRBJ2-3; 8 bases fit TRBD2. V gave up 0 bases and J gave up 2 bases; unmatched junction bases: 5. Germline V lookup: CDR1 SGDLS, CDR2 YYNGEE. CDR3 length equals 16 residues. The CDR3 DNA follows: TGTGCCAGCAGCGTAGTGGATAGCGGGGTCACAGATACGCAGTATTTT. Translation: CASSVVDSGVTDTQYF.

Turning to this clone: The identical CDR3 is also encoded by other nucleotide sequences in the sample. The rearrangement uses TRBV7-2 and TRBJ2-7; 10 bases agree with TRBD2. CDR1 and CDR2 from the germline V gene are SGHTA and FQGNSA. This CDR3 is 14 amino acids long. J was trimmed by 3 bases and V by 2 bases; bases with no gene match: 1. Here the CDR3 reads CASSLTSGNYEQYF. The CDR3 region has the DNA TGTGCCAGCAGCTTAACTAGCGGGAACTACGAGCAGTACTTC.

This clone was seen only once. In DNA form, the CDR3 reads TGTGCCAGCTCAGTGCAAGAAGAGACCCAGTACTTC. It yields the protein CASSVQEETQYF. This sequence joins TRBV18 and TRBJ2-5; D gene uncertain. CDR3 length equals 12 residues. The germline V and J ends were trimmed by 5 bases and 3 bases, with 7 bases remaining between them. Germline V CDR1 and CDR2: KGHSH, LQKENI.

This sequence joins TRBV5-4 and TRBJ2-5, with a weak D call TRBD2 (5 bases). The germline CDR1 and CDR2 sequences are SGHNT and YYREEE (reference sequence). Trimming removed 4 bases from V and 2 bases from J, with 18 bases in between. The CDR3 length is 16 residues. CDR3 residues: CASSIRRDQMQETQYF. The DNA for the CDR3 is TGTGCCAGCAGCATACGCCGGGATCAGATGCAAGAGACCCAGTACTTC.

The rearrangement links TRBV18 to TRBJ2-7; tentative D call: TRBD2 (7 bases). The germline gives CDR1 KGHSH, CDR2 LQKENI. The CDR3 is 14 amino acids. The V gene lost 1 base and the J gene lost 6 bases, with 13 bases spanning the gap. DNA of the CDR3: TGTGCCAGCTCACCACTCGGGGGCGGGGGCGAGCAGTACTTC. Translating it yields CASSPLGGGGEQYF.

The CDR3 sequence is CASSRTGITGELFF. The CDR3, as DNA: TGTGCCAGCAGCCGGACAGGGATCACCGGGGAGCTGTTTTTT. The genes are TRBV5-6 and TRBJ2-2; 8 nucleotides match TRBD1. The germline V gene has CDR1 SGHDT and CDR2 YYEEEE. This CDR3 spans 14 amino acids. V shed 4 bases and J 4 bases; nucleotides not matched to a gene: 3.

The gene calls are TRBV5-1 and TRBJ1-3; D call uncertain. There are 17 residues in the CDR3. V shed 3 bases and J shed 3 bases, with 19 bases lying between them. Germline values: CDR1 SGHRS, CDR2 YFSETQ. The CDR3 region is CASSSLGGLQDGNTIYF. In DNA, the CDR3 is TGCGCCAGCAGCTCGCTAGGTGGGCTTCAGGATGGAAACACCATATATTTT.

In the case of this clone: Other DNA sequences within the sample encode an identical CDR3. V usage is TRBV7-9 and J usage is TRBJ2-7; 8 nucleotides agree with TRBD2. The CDR3 is 14 residues long. With 3 bases clipped from V and 1 base from J, the junction kept 2 bases outside the gene matches. Germline V gene data show CDR1 as SEHNR and CDR2 as FQNEAQ (reference sequence). As DNA, the CDR3 is TGTGCCAGCAGCTTTACTAGCGGTTCCTACGAGCAGTACTTC. Its translation: CASSFTSGSYEQYF.

The genes are TRBV5-1 and TRBJ2-4, with a weak D call TRBD2 (6 bases). The germline CDR1 and CDR2 sequences are SGHRS and YFSETQ. Trimming cost V 3 bases and J 6 bases, with 10 bases left between them. This CDR3 is built from 13 residues. The CDR3 sequence is CASSSEGSNIQYF. The CDR3, as DNA: TGCGCCAGCAGCTCGGAGGGGTCAAACATTCAGTACTTC.

In the case of this clone: Other DNA sequences in the same sample also yield this CDR3. The gene calls are TRBV29-1 and TRBJ2-1; TRBD2 is a possible D gene (5 bases). The CDR3 runs to 14 residues. Trimming removed 2 bases at V and 0 bases at J, with 8 bases between. CDR1 and CDR2 from the germline V gene are SQVTM and ANQGSEA. As DNA, the CDR3 is TGCAGCGTTGAAAGAGGGAGCTCCTACAATGAGCAGTTCTTC. Translation gives CSVERGSSYNEQFF.

This sequence joins TRBV4-1 and TRBJ2-1; 8 bases are shared with TRBD1. From germline, CDR1 is MGHRA and CDR2 YSYEKL. The J segment lost 4 bases and the V segment lost 0 bases, leaving 5 bases of the junction unmatched. This CDR3 has 16 residues. CDR3 sequence: CASSQDAGGVYNEQFF. The DNA for the CDR3 is TGCGCCAGCAGCCAAGATGCAGGGGGCGTGTACAATGAGCAGTTCTTC.

V is TRBV21-1 and J is TRBJ1-6. TRBV21-1 has pseudogene status. The CDR3 sequence is 15 residues long. The CDR3 DNA reads TGTGCCAGCAGCAGAGTGGGACGGGGAGGTTCACCCCTCCACTTT. Translated: CASSRVGRGGSPLHF.